These 28 T cell receptor beta chains originate from one sample sequenced in a study of T-cell memory formation after mild COVID-19. In TCRdb, the 5' RACE reads were re-called with MiXCR into one record per CDR3 protein. The sample gives approximately 570,000 distinct CDR3 sequences, around 17% of which show up once; around 12% is in the top ten. The specimen was PBMCs or a T cell subset sorted from them (not recorded which). These receptors were taken from an adult woman who had mild COVID-19 (a few samples of this study predate the infection). Cell type and time point are not known.

This clonotype has more than one count but fewer than ten. The chain uses TRBV4-2 and TRBJ2-5; perhaps TRBD1 as D (6 bases). This CDR3 has 16 residues. The V end was cut by 3 bases, the J end by 0 bases, with 14 bases between. Germline V gene lookup returns CDR1 LGHNA and CDR2 YNFKEQ. CDR3 amino acids: CASSHESDRNQETQYF. The DNA of the CDR3 is TGTGCCAGCAGCCACGAATCCGACAGGAACCAAGAGACCCAGTACTTC.

This clonotype was counted only a few times. The chain carries TRBV7-3 and TRBJ2-2; 10 bases match TRBD2. Trimming took 3 bases from V and 7 from J; bases not matched to a gene: 5. This CDR3 is 15 amino acids long. Germline-derived CDR1 and CDR2 are SGHTA and FQGTGA. The CDR3, as DNA: TGTGCCAGCAGCTTGCAGCGGGGGGGTTTCGGGGAGCTGTTTTTT. Its protein product is CASSLQRGGFGELFF.

The rearrangement links TRBV7-2 to TRBJ2-3, with 10 bases lining up with TRBD2. Germline CDR1 SGHTA, CDR2 FQGNSA. The V gene end was trimmed by 5 bases and the J gene end by 11 bases; junction bases not matched to a gene: 10. CDR3 length: 14 amino acids. DNA of the CDR3: TGTGCCAGCAGCCTCCAAGGAGCGGGAGGGAAGCAGTATTTT. Its protein is CASSLQGAGGKQYF.

This clonotype was observed a handful of times. An end of the junction does not agree with germline; a read error may underlie this. V usage is TRBV7-9 and J usage is TRBJ1-2, with D possibly being TRBD1 (6 bases). CDR1 is SEHNR and CDR2 is FQNEAQ in the germline V gene (reference sequence). CDR3 size: 14 residues. CDR3 DNA: TGTGCCAGCAGCGAGGGGGGGTCCAACTCTGGCTACACCTTC. Translating it yields CASSEGGSNSGYTF.

The chain couples TRBV7-2 to TRBJ1-5, with D tentatively TRBD1 (6 bases). The CDR3 length is 16 residues. Looked up from germline, CDR1 is SGHTA and CDR2 is FQGNSA. V shed 1 base and J shed 1 base, with 11 bases lying between them. CDR3 sequence reads: CASSLGGGQSNQPQHF. CDR3 sequence (DNA): TGTGCCAGCAGCTTAGGCGGGGGGCAAAGCAATCAGCCCCAGCATTTT.

This rearrangement joins TRBV11-3 to TRBJ2-7; 8 nucleotides align to TRBD1. V dropped 5 bases and J dropped 1; count of bases not matched to a gene: 4. CDR1 is SGHNT and CDR2 is YENEEA in the germline V gene. This CDR3 comprises 14 residues. The CDR3 loop is CASSTRTGSYEQYF. The CDR3 region has the DNA TGTGCCAGCAGCACCCGGACAGGGTCCTACGAGCAGTACTTC.

In its sample, this clonotype was seen a few times. The genes are TRBV5-1 and TRBJ1-2, with 8 bases aligning to TRBD1. The CDR3 extends over 14 amino acids. Trimming took 1 base from V and 3 from J; bases not matched to a gene: 2. CDR1 is SGHRS and CDR2 is YFSETQ in the germline V gene. CDR3: CASSLPGGDYGYTF. The CDR3 nucleotides read TGCGCCAGCAGCTTGCCAGGGGGCGACTATGGCTACACCTTC.

J is TRBJ2-1 and V is TRBV7-6, with TRBD2 identical over 11 bases. The CDR3 is 17 residues long. J lost 3 bases, V lost 2 bases, and 6 bases had no gene match. Germline lookup yields CDR1 SGHVS and CDR2 FNYEAQ. Here the CDR3 DNA reads TGTGCCAGCAGCTTAAGGGGGACTAGCGGACTCTACAATGAGCAGTTCTTC. Protein sequence: CASSLRGTSGLYNEQFF.

This clonotype occurred a few times. As DNA, the CDR3 is TGTGCCAGCTCATCGGACAGGGGTAATGAGCAGTTCTTC. Protein: CASSSDRGNEQFF. The chain is built from TRBV18 and TRBJ2-1; 9 bases map to TRBD1. This CDR3 is 13 amino acids long. Germline loops: CDR1 KGHSH, CDR2 LQKENI. The V and J ends lost 5 bases and 7 bases, in that order; junction bases with no gene match: 3.

This clonotype was observed a few times. The chain is built from TRBV18 and TRBJ2-1; TRBD2 matches 12 bases. Unmatched junction bases numbered 4, after V lost 4 bases and J lost 6 bases. The CDR3 runs to 15 residues. The germline CDR1 and CDR2 sequences are KGHSH and LQKENI. The CDR3 DNA sequence: TGTGCCAGCTCACGGACTAGCGGGACTCTCAATGAGCAGTTCTTC. Encoded protein: CASSRTSGTLNEQFF.

The chain couples TRBV5-1 to TRBJ1-2; 10 bases fit TRBD1. CDR3 length equals 15 residues. V lost 2 bases and J lost 6; bases outside the gene matches: 7. CDR1 is SGHRS, CDR2 YFSETQ, per germline. The CDR3 DNA follows: TGCGCCAGCAGCTTTCGGGACAGGGGATTGGATGGCTACACCTTC. The encoded protein is CASSFRDRGLDGYTF.

CDR3 sequence reads: CSVGVRTGGGYTF. The CDR3 bases are TGCAGCGTTGGAGTACGGACAGGGGGTGGCTACACCTTC. The J gene is TRBJ1-2, the V gene TRBV29-1; 10 bases are a match to TRBD1. CDR3 size: 13 residues. Germline CDR1 and CDR2: SQVTM and ANQGSEA. The trim removed 4 bases at V and 7 bases at J, leaving 6 bases unmatched.

This clonotype was observed a few times. The rearrangement uses TRBV5-5 and TRBJ1-2; weak D call: TRBD1 (5 bases). CDR1 and CDR2 (germline): SGHKS, YYEKEE (reference sequence). Trimming removed 0 bases at V and 7 bases at J, with 13 bases between. The CDR3 extends over 14 amino acids. CDR3 protein: CASSLGGAGVGYTF. As DNA, the CDR3 is TGTGCCAGCAGCTTGGGTGGGGCCGGGGTTGGCTACACCTTC.

The table lists this clonotype with many counts. J is TRBJ2-1 and V is TRBV29-1, with D perhaps matching TRBD2 (6 bases). The CDR3 is made up of 15 amino acids. The V and J ends lost 6 bases and 7 bases respectively, with 22 bases between them. Looked up from germline, CDR1 is SQVTM and CDR2 is ANQGSEA. CDR3 sequence (DNA): TGCAGCGTCCCGACTACCGGGGAGGACTATAATGAGCAGTTCTTC. Translation: CSVPTTGEDYNEQFF.

The chain recombines TRBV6-5 with TRBJ1-5, with TRBD1 identical over 9 bases. Unmatched junction bases numbered 5, after V lost 2 bases and J lost 6 bases. The CDR3 length is 15 residues. Germline CDR1 is MNHEY and CDR2 is SVGAGI. CDR3 in DNA: TGTGCCAGCAGTTACGGGGGACAGGGAAGTCAGCCCCAGCATTTT. Translation gives CASSYGGQGSQPQHF.

The chain recombines TRBV20-1 with TRBJ1-6; TRBD1 might be the D (5 bases). V was pared by 6 bases and J by 5 bases, with 14 bases between. The CDR3 totals 14 residues. CDR1 and CDR2 (germline): DFQATT, SNEGSKA (reference sequence). DNA of the CDR3: TGCAGTGCAACCGCGCACAGGAATAATTCACCCCTCCACTTT. This encodes CSATAHRNNSPLHF.

The chain has TRBV2 and TRBJ1-1; D is possibly TRBD1 (6 bases). The V end was cut by 2 bases, the J end by 2 bases, with 12 bases between. The CDR3 has 15 residues. CDR1 is SNHLY and CDR2 is FYNNEI in the germline V gene. CDR3 residues: CASSEFGTPNTEAFF. The CDR3 region has the DNA TGTGCCAGCAGTGAATTTGGGACACCAAACACTGAAGCTTTCTTT.

DNA of the CDR3: TGCGCCAGCAGCCGAAGCGGGGGGGACTACAATGAGCAGTTCTTC. Translation gives CASSRSGGDYNEQFF. The J gene is TRBJ2-1, the V gene TRBV5-1; 10 bases map to TRBD2. Trimming took 4 bases from V and 3 from J; bases not matched to a gene: 4. This CDR3 contains 15 residues. Germline V gene data show CDR1 as SGHRS and CDR2 as YFSETQ.

This clonotype was counted between two and nine times. The V call is TRBV13, the J call TRBJ2-7; D is possibly TRBD2 (5 bases). V gave up 3 bases and J gave up 6 bases, with 15 bases separating them. Germline CDR1 and CDR2: PRHDT and FYEKMQ (reference sequence). The CDR3 runs to 14 residues. In nucleotides, the CDR3 is TGTGCCAGCAGCTTTCTAGTACCACGGGGCGAGCAGTACTTC. As protein: CASSFLVPRGEQYF. Combining the CDR3 with reference TRBV13 and TRBJ2-7 gives the whole variable domain AAGVIQSPRHLIKEKRETATLKCYPIPRHDTVYWYQQGPGQDPQFLISFYEKMQSDKGSIPDRFSAQQFSDYHSELNMSSLELGDSALYFCASSFLVPRGEQYFGPGTRLTVT.

The chain is built from TRBV5-4 and TRBJ1-2; D is possibly TRBD1 (6 bases). Germline CDR1 and CDR2: SGHNT and YYREEE (reference sequence). Between the trimmed V and J ends, which lost 0 bases and 5 bases, there was a span of 11 bases. CDR3 length: 14 residues. Here the CDR3 reads CASSLAKGVYGYTF. CDR3 nucleotides: TGTGCCAGCAGCTTGGCCAAGGGGGTTTATGGCTACACCTTC. Full variable domain (rest looked up from reference TRBV5-4 and TRBJ1-2): ETGVTQSPTHLIKTRGQQVTLRCSSQSGHNTVSWYQQALGQGPQFIFQYYREEENGRGNFPPRFSGLQFPNYSSELNVNALELDDSALYLCASSLAKGVYGYTFGSGTRLTVV.

This clonotype came up a few times. The chain recombines TRBV6-6 with TRBJ2-1, with 10 bases aligning to TRBD2. The CDR3 has 15 amino acids. Germline CDR1 reads MNHNY; CDR2 reads SVGAGI (reference sequence). J lost 6 bases, V lost 2 bases, and 4 bases had no gene match. The CDR3 region has the DNA TGTGCCAGCAGTTACAAAGCGGGAGGGCTCAATGAGCAGTTCTTC. This sequence encodes CASSYKAGGLNEQFF.

This clonotype has a count of ten or more. The chain combines TRBV20-1 with TRBJ2-1, with 15 bases matching TRBD2. V dropped 5 bases and J dropped 8; count of bases not matched to a gene: 10. The CDR3 has 16 residues. CDR1 is DFQATT, CDR2 SNEGSKA, per germline (reference sequence). CDR3 sequence: CSAPGLAGGPSYEQFF. CDR3 coding DNA: TGCAGTGCTCCAGGACTAGCGGGAGGGCCTAGCTATGAGCAGTTCTTC.

This clonotype appeared a few times. The genes are TRBV12-3 or TRBV12-4 and TRBJ1-5; possible D gene TRBD1, 5 bases. This CDR3 is 15 amino acids long. Deletions cut 8 bases from V and 2 bases from J, with 16 bases between. CDR3 sequence reads: CASSPGGNGNQPQHF. The CDR3 DNA follows: TGTGCCAGCTCGCCTGGGGGGAATGGCAATCAGCCCCAGCATTTT.

This clonotype was detected a few times. The gene calls are TRBV27 and TRBJ2-5; perhaps TRBD1 as D (5 bases). CDR3 size: 15 residues. Trimming removed 2 bases at V and 2 bases at J, with 12 bases between. The germline V gene encodes CDR1 MNHEY and CDR2 SMNVEV (reference sequence). Here the CDR3 reads CASSLRGAGQETQYF. CDR3 DNA sequence: TGTGCCAGCAGTTTAAGGGGTGCAGGGCAAGAGACCCAGTACTTC.

This clonotype was seen a few times. The V gene is TRBV6-5, the J gene TRBJ2-3; 9 positions agree with TRBD1. Germline CDR1 is MNHEY and CDR2 is SVGAGI. The CDR3 is 16 residues long. J lost 3 bases, V lost 5 bases, and 9 bases had no gene match. CDR3 residues: CASSLTTGTGTDTQYF. Written as DNA, the CDR3 is TGTGCCAGCAGTCTTACTACCGGGACAGGGACAGATACGCAGTATTTT.

This clonotype was observed many times. The V and J genes are TRBV12-3 or TRBV12-4 and TRBJ2-3, with 13 bases matching TRBD2. With V trimmed by 5 bases and J by 3 bases, 2 bases remained unmatched. This CDR3 has 15 residues. CDR3 DNA: TGTGCCAGCAGTCGACTAGCGGGGGGTACAGATACGCAGTATTTT. Residues: CASSRLAGGTDTQYF.

CDR3 in amino acids: CASSFAEEKLFF. In nucleotides, the CDR3 is TGTGCCAGCAGTTTTGCGGAGGAAAAACTGTTTTTT. The V gene is TRBV25-1, the J gene TRBJ1-4; unclear D gene. Germline V CDR1 and CDR2: MGHDK, SYGVNS. CDR3 length: 12 amino acids. The ends were cut back, 5 bases at V and 8 bases at J, with 9 bases in the middle. The full variable domain, in which reference TRBV25-1 and TRBJ1-4 provide the parts outside the CDR3, is EADIYQTPRYLVIGTGKKITLECSQTMGHDKMYWYQQDPGMELHLIHYSYGVNSTEKGDLSSESTVSRIRTEHFPLTLESARPSHTSQYLCASSFAEEKLFFGSGTQLSVL.

A few counts support this clonotype. The chain carries TRBV20-1 and TRBJ2-5; 10 nucleotides agree with TRBD2. The CDR3 has 15 residues. The V and J ends lost 6 bases and 5 bases, in that order; junction bases with no gene match: 12. Germline V gene data show CDR1 as DFQATT and CDR2 as SNEGSKA (reference sequence). The DNA for the CDR3 is TGCAGTGCGAAGAACCAGCGGGAGGGCCCGGAGACCCAGTACTTC. Translating gives CSAKNQREGPETQYF.